This is a list of T cell receptor beta chains from one sample in a study of response to subunit inactivated influenza vaccine. One entry per CDR3 protein results from TCRdb running MiXCR on the RT-PCR reads. This sample has roughly 650,000 distinct CDR3 sequences, with roughly 15% found just once. The sample in question was PBMCs from blood, obtained approximately 15 days before vaccination. The receptors were sampled from a man aged 45-60 years who received an inactivated influenza vaccine. Both conserved end residues are part of each CDR3. D genes are given only for firm matches. Size is omitted from some rows. Given values are once, few, many or a class for expanded clones.

d_call | j_call | clone_size | v_call | cdr3_aa | cdr3_nt
- | TRBJ2-2 | - | TRBV14 | CASIQESWTTNTGELFF | TGTGCCAGCATCCAAGAGTCGTGGACTACTAACACCGGGGAGCTGTTTTTT
- | TRBJ2-3 | few | TRBV12-3/TRBV12-4 | CASSRGQPGTDTQYF | TGTGCCAGCAGTCGGGGACAGCCGGGGACTGATACGCAGTATTTT
- | TRBJ1-4 | - | TRBV12-3/TRBV12-4 | CASSSPRRTNEKLFF | TGTGCCAGCAGTTCGCCTAGGCGGACTAATGAAAAACTGTTTTTT
- | TRBJ2-7 | - | TRBV11-2 | CASSLVFGTGLGEQYF | TGTGCCAGCAGCTTAGTTTTCGGGACCGGCCTCGGCGAGCAGTACTTC
- | TRBJ1-5 | few | TRBV2 | CASSPWGDLNQPQHF | TGTGCCAGCAGCCCATGGGGGGATTTGAATCAGCCCCAGCATTTT
- | TRBJ2-5 | few | TRBV6-5 | CASSYQPPGFEETQYF | TGTGCCAGCAGTTACCAACCCCCAGGGTTTGAAGAGACCCAGTACTTC
- | TRBJ2-1 | many | TRBV15 | CATSRDPGGYNEQFF | TGTGCCACCAGCAGAGATCCGGGCGGGTACAATGAGCAGTTCTTC
TRBD2 | TRBJ2-2 | few | TRBV2 | CASKASGGQNTGELFF | TGTGCCAGCAAGGCTAGCGGGGGCCAGAACACCGGGGAGCTGTTTTTT
TRBD2 | TRBJ2-1 | few | TRBV4-3 | CASSQVLAGGPFFEQFF | TGCGCCAGCAGCCAAGTCCTAGCGGGAGGGCCATTCTTTGAGCAGTTCTTC
TRBD2 | TRBJ2-7 | few | TRBV20-1 | CSARLAGGAYEQYF | TGCAGTGCCAGACTAGCGGGGGGGGCCTACGAGCAGTACTTC
- | TRBJ1-6 | few | TRBV3-1 | CASSHLGARNSPLHF | TGTGCCAGCAGCCATCTAGGAGCGCGTAACTCACCCCTCCACTTT
TRBD1 | TRBJ1-6 | - | TRBV10-3 | CAIRRTGGDNSPLHF | TGTGCCATCAGACGGACAGGGGGGGACAATTCACCCCTCCACTTT
- | TRBJ2-7 | few | TRBV20-1 | CSARDSPGQYF | TGCAGTGCTAGAGATAGTCCTGGGCAGTACTTC
TRBD2 | TRBJ2-7 | few | TRBV7-9 | CASSNTSGGTYEQYF | TGTGCCAGCAGCAATACTAGCGGGGGTACCTACGAGCAGTACTTC
- | TRBJ1-3 | - | TRBV12-3/TRBV12-4 | CASSTRQRSSGNTIYF | TGTGCCAGCAGTACCCGACAGAGGAGCTCTGGAAACACCATATATTTT
- | TRBJ1-4 | few | TRBV11-1 | CASSLTWDIATNEKLFF | TGTGCCAGCAGCCTAACCTGGGACATCGCAACTAATGAAAAACTGTTTTTT
- | TRBJ2-5 | few | TRBV27 | CASRISFGAETQYF | TGTGCCAGCAGAATTAGTTTTGGGGCAGAGACCCAGTACTTC
- | TRBJ2-6 | - | TRBV5-1 | CASSLARGSGANVLTF | TGCGCCAGCAGCTTGGCCAGGGGCTCTGGGGCCAACGTCCTGACTTTC
- | TRBJ1-2 | - | TRBV12-3/TRBV12-4 | CASSLYVDYGYTF | TGTGCCAGCAGTTTATACGTGGACTATGGCTACACCTTC
- | TRBJ2-5 | - | TRBV7-9 | CASSSLYGTQQETQYF | TGTGCCAGCAGCTCCCTATACGGGACACAACAAGAGACCCAGTACTTC
- | TRBJ1-2 | - | TRBV7-6 | CASSKGSHLNYGYTF | TGTGCCAGCAGCAAAGGGAGCCACCTCAACTATGGCTACACCTTC
- | TRBJ2-2 | few | TRBV12-3/TRBV12-4 | CASTHIIGHSKSNTGELFF | TGTGCCAGCACCCATATAATAGGACACAGCAAATCGAACACCGGGGAGCTGTTTTTT
TRBD2 | TRBJ2-7 | - | TRBV20-1 | CSARSGIHEQYF | TGCAGTGCTCGAAGCGGGATCCACGAGCAGTACTTC
- | TRBJ2-3 | few | TRBV5-4 | CASSLARHTDTQYF | TGTGCCAGCAGCTTGGCTCGGCACACAGATACGCAGTATTTT
- | TRBJ2-7 | once | TRBV19 | CASSIGPGLSYEQYF | TGTGCCAGTAGTATAGGTCCCGGACTCTCCTACGAGCAGTACTTC
- | TRBJ2-5 | many | TRBV5-1 | CASSPGARETQYF | TGCGCCAGCAGCCCGGGGGCGAGGGAGACCCAGTACTTC
- | TRBJ1-2 | - | TRBV6-1 | CASSSSGDYGYTF | TGTGCCAGCAGCTCATCCGGAGACTATGGCTACACCTTC
- | TRBJ2-7 | - | TRBV11-2 | CASSLTAGQISYEQYF | TGTGCCAGCAGCCTAACAGCCGGACAGATCTCCTACGAGCAGTACTTC
TRBD2 | TRBJ2-3 | - | TRBV20-1 | CSASPRLAGGTDTQYF | TGCAGTGCTAGCCCACGACTAGCGGGGGGCACAGATACGCAGTATTTT
TRBD1 | TRBJ2-1 | - | TRBV7-2 | CASSFLPGQDTTNEQFF | TGTGCCAGCAGCTTTCTCCCGGGACAGGACACGACCAATGAGCAGTTCTTC
TRBD2 | TRBJ2-5 | many | TRBV28 | CASGVSAGGKETQYF | TGTGCCAGCGGAGTATCAGCGGGGGGGAAAGAGACCCAGTACTTC
TRBD2 | TRBJ2-5 | - | TRBV9 | CASSPRLAGDTETQYF | TGTGCCAGCAGCCCTAGACTAGCGGGAGACACAGAGACCCAGTACTTC
TRBD1 | TRBJ2-3 | - | TRBV6-2/TRBV6-3 | CASSYSILGQGTDTQYF | TGTGCCAGCAGTTACTCGATTTTGGGACAGGGCACAGATACGCAGTATTTT
TRBD1 | TRBJ1-4 | few | TRBV20-1 | CSARGKKGATEKLFF | TGCAGTGCTAGAGGAAAGAAGGGGGCGACTGAAAAACTGTTTTTT
TRBD1 | TRBJ1-1 | - | TRBV12-3/TRBV12-4 | CASSKQGARTEAFF | TGTGCCAGCAGCAAACAGGGGGCGAGGACTGAAGCTTTCTTT
- | TRBJ2-1 | - | TRBV7-2 | CASSFIRGNEQFF | TGTGCCAGCAGCTTTATCAGGGGCAATGAGCAGTTCTTC
- | TRBJ1-1 | few | TRBV5-4 | CASSLKQGRGTEAFF | TGTGCCAGCAGCTTGAAACAGGGTCGAGGTACTGAAGCTTTCTTT
- | TRBJ2-1 | - | TRBV12-3/TRBV12-4 | CASSFSPPSSGSYNEQFF | TGTGCCAGCAGTTTTAGCCCCCCTTCTTCCGGGTCCTACAATGAGCAGTTCTTC
- | TRBJ2-5 | - | TRBV10-3 | CAITNGLQETQYF | TGTGCCATCACCAACGGACTCCAAGAGACCCAGTACTTC
TRBD1 | TRBJ2-2 | - | TRBV27 | CASSPRTGETGELFF | TGTGCCAGCAGTCCCCGGACAGGGGAAACCGGGGAGCTGTTTTTT
- | TRBJ2-7 | few | TRBV5-8 | CASRLVSGLAYEQYF | TGTGCCAGCAGACTGGTTAGCGGTTTAGCCTACGAGCAGTACTTC
- | TRBJ2-5 | few | TRBV4-3 | CASSQFLEETQYF | TGCGCCAGCAGCCAATTCCTGGAGGAGACCCAGTACTTC
- | TRBJ2-7 | few | TRBV28 | CASDRTTGYEQYF | TGTGCCAGCGATAGGACAACCGGCTACGAGCAGTACTTC
- | TRBJ2-6 | few | TRBV6-2/TRBV6-3 | CASAFAGANVLTF | TGTGCCAGCGCATTCGCTGGGGCCAACGTCCTGACTTTC
TRBD2 | TRBJ2-5 | many | TRBV11-2 | CASSSPWSGTFGETQYF | TGTGCCAGCAGCTCCCCGTGGAGCGGGACGTTCGGGGAGACCCAGTACTTC
- | TRBJ2-1 | - | TRBV5-8 | CASNAHRRGSYNEQFF | TGTGCCAGCAATGCCCACCGGAGGGGCTCCTACAATGAGCAGTTCTTC
- | TRBJ2-5 | - | TRBV18 | CASSPPSKTQYF | TGTGCCAGCTCACCACCTAGCAAGACCCAGTACTTC
- | TRBJ2-5 | - | TRBV7-6 | CASSSFHRTQETQYF | TGTGCCAGCAGCTCCTTTCACAGGACCCAAGAGACCCAGTACTTC